The 10 T cell receptor beta chains in this list originate from one sample, sequenced in a study of CD8 T cells in Susac syndrome. After extraction with the RNeasy kit, about 0.45 to 1 ug of the RNA was reverse transcribed using random hexamers. TCRdb re-called the immunoSEQ multiplex PCR reads through MiXCR, storing one row per CDR3 protein. The table includes around 230,000 distinct CDR3 sequences, approximately 95% detected once. The specimen was CD4+ T cells from PBMCs. The receptor set was obtained from a human donor with multiple sclerosis.

Comments on this clonotype: A read error may produce the germline difference seen at one junction end. The chain uses TRBV4-2 and TRBJ1-1, with D tentatively TRBD1 (5 bases). Germline values: CDR1 LGHNA, CDR2 YNFKEQ. This CDR3 comprises 15 residues. CDR3 sequence: CASSQERTDMGGPSF. CDR3 in DNA: TGTGCCAGCAGCCAAGAGCGTACGGACATGGGCGGTCCTAGTTTT.

This rearrangement joins TRBV20-1 to TRBJ2-3; the match to TRBD2 covers 9 bases. There are 15 residues in the CDR3. The V gene's germline CDR1 is DFQATT and CDR2 SNEGSKA (reference sequence). Unmatched junction bases numbered 7, after V lost 0 bases and J lost 6 bases. The CDR3 is CSARDPREGTDTQYF. Written as DNA, the CDR3 is TGCAGTGCTAGAGATCCGCGGGAGGGAACCGATACGCAGTATTTT.

The V call is TRBV3-1, the J call TRBJ1-5, with a possible D match to TRBD1 (6 bases). Germline-derived CDR1 and CDR2 are LGHDT and YNNKEL (reference sequence). The CDR3 sequence is 13 residues long. V was cut by 3 bases and J by 6 bases, with 9 bases left in between. The CDR3 here is CASSQGGGQPQHF. CDR3 sequence (DNA): TGTGCCAGCAGCCAGGGGGGCGGTCAGCCCCAGCATTTT.

The CDR3 DNA is TGTGCCTGGGAGAGGGTCCTCAACAGGAGAGCTTTCTTT. It yields the protein CAWERVLNRRAFF. The V gene is TRBV30, the J gene TRBJ1-1; perhaps TRBD1 as D (5 bases). The CDR3 is 13 residues long. Germline V CDR1 and CDR2: GTSNPN, SVGIG (reference sequence). V lost 5 bases, J lost 10 bases, and 20 bases lay in between.

J is TRBJ1-5 and V is TRBV6-5; D is undetermined. V dropped 5 bases and J dropped 7 bases, with 6 bases sitting between them. This CDR3 is built from 11 residues. Germline V gene data show CDR1 as MNHEY and CDR2 as SVGAGI. This chain's CDR3 is CASSELQPQHF. DNA for the CDR3: TGTGCCAGCAGTGAATTACAGCCCCAGCATTTT.

This chain uses TRBV4-2 with TRBJ1-3; a possible D gene is TRBD1 (6 bases). The germline gives CDR1 LGHNA, CDR2 YNFKEQ. The ends were cut back, 2 bases at V and 0 bases at J, with 17 bases in the middle. The CDR3 sequence is 18 residues long. Written as DNA, the CDR3 is TGTGCCAGCAGCCAAAAAGTGGACAGCCAATTCTCTGGAAACACCATATATTTT. This sequence encodes CASSQKVDSQFSGNTIYF.

The V call is TRBV14, the J call TRBJ2-1; D uncertain. Looked up from germline, CDR1 is SGHDN and CDR2 is FVKESK. The CDR3 spans 11 residues. V was clipped by 4 bases and J by 5 bases, with 3 bases between them. This CDR3 reads CASSRHNEQFF. In nucleotides, the CDR3 is TGTGCCAGCAGCCGACACAATGAGCAGTTCTTC.

V usage is TRBV29-1 and J usage is TRBJ2-2, with 10 bases aligning to TRBD2. The germline gives CDR1 SQVTM, CDR2 ANQGSEA. V trimming: 5 bases; J trimming: 7 bases; junction bases outside the gene matches: 13. CDR3 length: 16 amino acids. The CDR3 DNA follows: TGCAGCGTTTCCGGCCCAGCGGGAGGGCCGGGCGGGGAGCTGTTTTTT. This sequence encodes CSVSGPAGGPGGELFF.

The chain combines TRBV20-1 with TRBJ2-1; the D gene is possibly TRBD2 (7 bases). Per the germline V gene, CDR1 is DFQATT and CDR2 is SNEGSKA (reference sequence). V shed 5 bases and J shed 2 bases, with 13 bases lying between them. CDR3 length: 14 amino acids. The CDR3: CSAVVRGPYNEQFF. The CDR3 coding sequence is TGCAGTGCTGTCGTGCGGGGGCCCTACAATGAGCAGTTCTTC.

The chain employs TRBV7-2 and TRBJ2-3; the D is unclear. Germline assignment: CDR1 SGHTA and CDR2 FQGNSA. CDR3 length: 15 amino acids. The V end lost 3 bases, the J end lost 0 bases, and 10 bases lay between the germline ends. The CDR3 is CASSFEATSTDTQYF. In DNA form, the CDR3 reads TGTGCCAGCAGCTTCGAAGCAACCAGCACAGATACGCAGTATTTT.